This TCR beta chain was recovered during a study of human T cells and chemical hapten exposure. Study context: The sensitizer, 2% DPC, was used on around 2 cm by around 2 cm of upper inner arm skin.

This clonotype was counted only a few times. Single cDNA molecules in the library carried unique molecular identifiers attached during preparation. TCRdb reprocessed the RACE reads via MiXCR and lists one record per CDR3 protein. Found here are 330,000 or so distinct CDR3 sequences, just under 6.5% of them singletons; the top ten hold 5% to 6%. V shed 5 bases, J shed 6 bases, and the junction held 9 bases outside the gene matches. Germline CDR1 reads SGHVS; CDR2 reads FNYEAQ. CDR3 length equals 16 residues. Time point of the sample: patch test 2, 6 weeks after DPC sensitization. As to treatment: therapeutic diphenylcyclopropenone sensitization with weekly scalp DPC.

This sequence originates from a woman aged 18-30 years with alopecia areata. Some clones in this sample may be carry-over from other donors' samples. The rearrangement links TRBV7-6 to TRBJ2-2; 10 positions match TRBD1. The sequencing used whole blood, collected in connection with sensitization to the hapten diphenylcyclopropenone (DPC). This CDR3 reads CASSPPEGQGPGELFF. The CDR3 region has the DNA TGTGCCAGCAGCCCCCCCGAGGGACAGGGGCCCGGGGAGCTGTTTTTT.